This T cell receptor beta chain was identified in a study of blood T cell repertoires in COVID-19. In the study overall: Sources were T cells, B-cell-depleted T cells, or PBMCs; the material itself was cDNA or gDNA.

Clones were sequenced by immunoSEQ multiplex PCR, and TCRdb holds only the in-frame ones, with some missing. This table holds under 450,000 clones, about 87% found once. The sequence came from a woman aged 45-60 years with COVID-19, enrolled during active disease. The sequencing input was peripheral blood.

CDR3 DNA sequence: TGTGCCAGCAGCTTTACAGGGGGGTACACTGAAGCTTTCTTT. This gives the protein CASSFTGGYTEAFF. V is TRBV11-2 and J is TRBJ1-1; 8 bases are shared with TRBD1. The junction had 3 bases not matched to a gene; V was cut back by 3 bases and J by 3 bases. Germline CDR1 SGHAT, CDR2 FQNNGV. This CDR3 comprises 14 residues.